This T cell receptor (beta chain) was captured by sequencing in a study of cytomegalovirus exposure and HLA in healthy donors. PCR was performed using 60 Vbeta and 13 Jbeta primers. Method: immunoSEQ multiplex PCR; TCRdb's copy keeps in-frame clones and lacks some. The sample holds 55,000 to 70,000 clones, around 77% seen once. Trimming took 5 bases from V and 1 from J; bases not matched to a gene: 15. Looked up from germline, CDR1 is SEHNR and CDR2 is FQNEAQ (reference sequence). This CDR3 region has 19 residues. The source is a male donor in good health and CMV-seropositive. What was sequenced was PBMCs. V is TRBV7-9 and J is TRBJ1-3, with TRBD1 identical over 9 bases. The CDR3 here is CASSPLPGQGGSSGNTIYF. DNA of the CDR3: TGTGCCAGCAGCCCGCTTCCGGGACAGGGAGGATCTTCTGGAAACACCATATATTTT.